The present T cell receptor beta chain was sequenced within a study of T cell responses to AZD1222 COVID-19 vaccine (dated by TCRdb to about 2021). With regard to the full study: TCR sequencing covered 230 to 250 trial participants: some 210 given two doses of AZD1222 and approximately 26 given two doses of MenACWY control vaccine. Trial participants were enrolled into age subgroups of 18-55, 56-69 and 70-plus years, which contained 148, 28 and 57 TCR-sequenced participants, respectively.

Remarks on this clone: Its antigen is still unknown. No per-base quality is available; no much larger clone lies one base away.

Findings and caveats that apply to the study as a whole: Vaccine-associated CD4 TCRs spanned the whole spike protein, with dominant responses in regions 160-218 and 743-854. Participants were mostly white British, with more females than males. The authors suggested clonal diversity may have been underestimated. Because no day 14 peak-response samples were available, the repertoires could be characterized only after the peak T cell response. After two AZD1222 doses, spike-specific TCR breadth and depth were significantly higher than at day 0 and than in MenACWY recipients. In the small 56-69-year group, the increase in depth fell short of significance, most likely because of low power. Conclusions about previously exposed vaccinees are limited, since just a handful of AZD1222 recipients were seropositive for SARS-CoV-2 at baseline. Nearly half of unique spike-specific TCRs reportedly recognized epitopes outside regions mutated in the B.1.351 and B.1.1.7 variants.

The germline V gene gives CDR1 as KGHSH and CDR2 as LQKENI. V is cut back by 0 bases and J by 4 bases, with 4 bases in the junction unmatched. The CDR3 starts with the cysteine, ends with the phenylalanine, and has 15 residues. Of all the DNA, just the CDR3 is kept, 45 bases in frame from base 1. The CDR3 regions of human TCRbeta chains were analyzed by immunosequencing. The study's processing was this. Repertoire TCRs were checked for matches against a reference library of SARS-CoV-2-specific TCRs that had been generated using the MIRA antigen-specificity platform. Breadth was defined as the fraction of unique TCRs that were SARS-CoV-2-associated. Depth was defined as the fraction of total T cells that were SARS-CoV-2-associated. Using the MIRA data, each spike-specific TCR was mapped to the spike region that the TCR reacts to and placed in a CD4 or CD8 class. Log10-transformed breadth and depth values were compared by one-way ANOVA with Sidak's multiple comparisons tests. TCRdb obtained this table from immuneACCESS and retained in-frame rearrangements with V and J assigned. These tables miss some clones; where compared with another copy, unresolved V genes account for less than half of the shortfall, and the remainder is unexplained. V and J calls and clone size are given by that table; D and trimming were obtained from the DNA. The sample yields some 170,000 clones; 85% to 90% were counted once. The ten largest clones add up to 4% to 4.5% of the sample.

The time point label, read with the paper, signifies: about 28 days (+/-7) after the second vaccine dose. The treatment or condition label, read with the paper, signifies: meningococcal conjugate vaccine given as trial control. The vaccinee samples were drawn from two UK trials, COV001 and COV002, one of which was a single-blind randomized controlled phase 2/3 trial testing AZD1222 (ChAdOx1 nCoV-19) in healthy adults. Trial participant PBMC samples were collected at day 0 and day 28 after the second dose for TCRbeta chain sequencing. The receptor's source is an adult who received the MenACWY meningococcal vaccine as a control. The rearrangement joined TRBV18 to TRBJ2-5; 8 junctional bases match TRBD2. The specimen was peripheral blood, collected 28 days after the second dose of the MenACWY control vaccine. The CDR3 region reads CASSPPSLAGETQYF. The DNA reads as follows: TGTGCCAGCTCACCACCGAGCCTAGCGGGAGAGACCCAGTACTTC. When the CDR3 is completed using the reference TRBV18 and TRBJ2-5 genes on either side, the full variable domain is NAGVMQNPRHLVRRRGQEARLRCSPMKGHSHVYWYRQLPEEGLKFMVYLQKENIIDESGMPKERFSAEFPKEGPSILRIQQVVRGDSAAYFCASSPPSLAGETQYFGPGTRLLVL.